These 19 T cell receptor beta chains were sequenced from one sample in a study of blood T cell repertoires in COVID-19. Using immunoSEQ multiplex PCR, the repertoire was profiled, and TCRdb retains in-frame clones only, with some absent. This table has more than 150,000 clones, just under 90% appearing once. Sequenced: peripheral blood. The receptor set was obtained from a woman between 65 and 79 years old with COVID-19, enrolled during active disease.

CDR3 coding DNA: TGCGCCAGCAGCTTGGTCTCCAGGGGAAATTCACCCCTCCACTTT. Encoded protein: CASSLVSRGNSPLHF. The rearrangement uses TRBV5-1 and TRBJ1-6; D may be TRBD1 (6 bases). The V end was cut by 0 bases, the J end by 7 bases, with 11 bases between. The germline V gene encodes CDR1 SGHRS and CDR2 YFSETQ. The length of the CDR3 is 15 residues.

The rearrangement joins TRBV9 to TRBJ2-1, with 11 bases fitting TRBD1. This CDR3 region has 14 residues. CDR1 and CDR2 from the germline V gene are SGDLS and YYNGEE. Germline trimming cut 3 bases from V and 5 bases from J; bases unmatched to any gene: 1. The CDR3 sequence is CASSGTGGHNEQFF. Written as DNA, the CDR3 is TGTGCCAGCAGCGGGACAGGGGGCCACAATGAGCAGTTCTTC.

This chain connects TRBV7-9 to TRBJ1-2; D may be TRBD1 (5 bases). CDR1 and CDR2 (germline): SEHNR, FQNEAQ (reference sequence). The CDR3 has 14 residues. V lost 5 bases, J lost 2 bases, and 12 bases lay in between. CDR3 nucleotide sequence: TGTGCCAGCAGCCCTGCGAACAGGAACTATGGCTACACCTTC. This translates into CASSPANRNYGYTF.

The gene calls are TRBV19 and TRBJ2-1; 14 bases agree with TRBD2. After removal of 5 bases from V and 7 bases from J, the junction contained 4 bases not matched to a gene. The length of the CDR3 is 15 residues. Germline CDR1 LNHDA, CDR2 SQIVND (reference sequence). The CDR3 reads CASSPRLAGGNEQFF. DNA of the CDR3: TGTGCCAGTAGTCCACGACTAGCGGGAGGGAATGAGCAGTTCTTC.

The chain joins TRBV27 to TRBJ1-5, with D maybe TRBD1 (5 bases). The CDR3 totals 15 residues. Germline V gene lookup returns CDR1 MNHEY and CDR2 SMNVEV (reference sequence). V lost 0 bases, J lost 5 bases, and 11 bases lay in between. The CDR3 bases are TGTGCCAGCAGTTTATCCGCGGGGGTTGATCAGCCCCAGCATTTT. It encodes CASSLSAGVDQPQHF.

The chain is built from TRBV6-5 and TRBJ2-1; D is unclear. The CDR3 runs to 15 residues. V was pared by 6 bases and J by 2 bases, with 14 bases between. CDR1 and CDR2 (germline): MNHEY, SVGAGI. The CDR3 sequence is CASSHVSNPYNEQFF. The CDR3 bases are TGTGCCAGCAGCCACGTTAGTAATCCCTACAATGAGCAGTTCTTC.

This clone was recorded once. The rearrangement links TRBV29-1 to TRBJ2-1, with a weak D call TRBD2 (5 bases). The V end was cut by 4 bases, the J end by 0 bases, with 7 bases between. The CDR3 covers 13 residues. Germline V gene lookup returns CDR1 SQVTM and CDR2 ANQGSEA. CDR3 loop: CSVVGSSYNEQFF. CDR3 DNA: TGCAGCGTTGTTGGGAGCTCCTACAATGAGCAGTTCTTC.

V is TRBV5-1 and J is TRBJ2-7; the match to TRBD2 covers 11 bases. The CDR3 has 17 amino acids. Germline V gene data show CDR1 as SGHRS and CDR2 as YFSETQ. V shed 0 bases, J shed 4 bases, and the junction held 9 bases outside the gene matches. CDR3 residues: CASSLVFGLAGRYEQYF. The DNA of the CDR3 is TGCGCCAGCAGCTTGGTTTTTGGACTAGCGGGTCGGTACGAGCAGTACTTC.

The gene calls are TRBV4-1 and TRBJ2-1, with 7 nucleotides matching TRBD1. The CDR3 runs to 15 residues. Germline CDR1 reads MGHRA; CDR2 reads YSYEKL. The trim removed 2 bases at V and 2 bases at J, leaving 3 bases unmatched. CDR3 sequence reads: CASSQTGEPYNEQFF. CDR3 in DNA: TGCGCCAGCAGCCAAACAGGGGAACCCTACAATGAGCAGTTCTTC.

V and J are TRBV27 and TRBJ1-4, with TRBD1 matching over 9 bases. CDR3 length: 14 amino acids. The V gene's germline CDR1 is MNHEY and CDR2 SMNVEV (reference sequence). Trimming at V came to 7 bases and at J to 6 bases, leaving 6 bases not matched to a gene. CDR3 in amino acids: CASKYRGLDEKLFF. CDR3 in DNA: TGTGCCAGCAAGTACAGGGGGCTGGATGAAAAACTGTTTTTT.

The chain couples TRBV28 to TRBJ1-6, with TRBD1 identical over 10 bases. The CDR3 has 17 residues. V lost 4 bases to trimming and J lost 6 bases; unmatched junction nucleotides: 9. Germline V gene data show CDR1 as MDHEN and CDR2 as SYDVKM. CDR3 coding DNA: TGTGCCAGCAGTTCAGGACAGGGGGTAGAGTTTAATTCACCCCTCCACTTT. It translates to CASSSGQGVEFNSPLHF.

This chain links TRBV7-2 with TRBJ2-7; tentatively, D is TRBD2 (7 bases). This CDR3 contains 14 residues. The germline V gene has CDR1 SGHTA and CDR2 FQGNSA. V was clipped by 2 bases and J by 3 bases, with 11 bases between them. CDR3 protein: CASSLRGANYEQYF. CDR3 DNA: TGTGCCAGCAGCTTACGGGGGGCCAACTACGAGCAGTACTTC. The full variable domain, completed using reference TRBV7-2 and TRBJ2-7, is GAGVSQSPSNKVTEKGKDVELRCDPISGHTALYWYRQSLGQGLEFLIYFQGNSAPDKSGLPSDRFSAERTGGSVSTLTIQRTQQEDSAVYLCASSLRGANYEQYFGPGTRLTVT.

The genes are TRBV18 and TRBJ2-2, with D tentatively TRBD2 (6 bases). The V and J ends lost 2 bases and 1 base respectively, with 11 bases between them. Germline CDR1 KGHSH, CDR2 LQKENI. The length of the CDR3 is 16 residues. The CDR3 nucleotides are TGTGCCAGCTCACCAGCCCGGGGGTGGAACACCGGGGAGCTGTTTTTT. This gives the protein CASSPARGWNTGELFF.

The chain recombines TRBV28 with TRBJ2-3; 12 bases match TRBD2. After removal of 5 bases from V and 5 bases from J, the junction contained 5 bases not matched to a gene. Germline CDR1 reads MDHEN; CDR2 reads SYDVKM. CDR3 length equals 15 residues. CDR3 sequence (DNA): TGTGCCAGCAGTCCCCTGGGACTAGCGGGAGATACGCAGTATTTT. Encoded protein: CASSPLGLAGDTQYF.

In DNA, the CDR3 is TGCGCCAGCAGCAATAACAGGGGGGGTGGAGATACGCAGTATTTT. It encodes CASSNNRGGGDTQYF. This chain joins TRBV5-1 and TRBJ2-3; D possibly corresponds to TRBD1 (8 bases). Germline V gene lookup returns CDR1 SGHRS and CDR2 YFSETQ. Trimming cost V 4 bases and J 5 bases, with 17 bases left between them. The CDR3 is made up of 15 amino acids.

This clone was recorded only once. The chain recombines TRBV7-9 with TRBJ1-2; D might be TRBD1 (6 bases). CDR1 and CDR2 (germline): SEHNR, FQNEAQ (reference sequence). V lost 4 bases, J lost 8 bases, and 23 bases lay in between. CDR3 length equals 16 residues. CDR3 sequence (DNA): TGTGCCAGCAGCTCATCCGGGACATTGGGGTCGAGGGGCTACACCTTC. It translates to CASSSSGTLGSRGYTF.

The V and J genes are TRBV24-1 and TRBJ1-4; the match to TRBD1 covers 8 bases. This CDR3 region has 16 residues. The J segment lost 8 bases and the V segment lost 4 bases, leaving 11 bases of the junction unmatched. CDR1 is KGHDR and CDR2 is SFDVKD in the germline V gene. CDR3 sequence (DNA): TGTGCCACCAGTGAACCCGACAGGGGCCGGGGGGAAAAACTGTTTTTT. Amino acids: CATSEPDRGRGEKLFF.

The CDR3 bases are TGTGCCTGGAGTGTATGGGGAGCGGGAGGGATTAGCACAGATACGCAGTATTTT. Its translation: CAWSVWGAGGISTDTQYF. The rearrangement uses TRBV30 and TRBJ2-3; TRBD2 agrees at 10 bases. J was trimmed by 0 bases and V by 0 bases; bases with no gene match: 9. The CDR3 has 18 amino acids. The germline V gene has CDR1 GTSNPN and CDR2 SVGIG (reference sequence).

The rearrangement uses TRBV19 and TRBJ1-1; 7 bases match TRBD1. CDR3 size: 15 residues. V shed 1 base and J 5 bases; nucleotides not matched to a gene: 7. Looked up from germline, CDR1 is LNHDA and CDR2 is SQIVND (reference sequence). CDR3 loop: CASSIGGQRWTEAFF. In DNA form, the CDR3 reads TGTGCCAGTAGTATAGGGGGACAGCGGTGGACTGAAGCTTTCTTT.